Presented here are 3 T cell receptor beta chains from one specimen sequenced in a study of shared T cell receptors in the human thymus. This table comes from immunoSEQ multiplex PCR, and its TCRdb copy is limited to in-frame clones, with some not included. The sample has hundreds of thousands of clones, approximately 90% seen once; the top ten hold over 0.008%. The sample was also linked to a second study, of human thymus T cells.

Sequences were obtained from thymocytes. These receptors all stem from a boy in the first two years of life with a congenital heart defect.

The rearrangement uses TRBV28 and TRBJ2-7; the match to TRBD2 covers 12 bases. The CDR3 sequence is 18 residues long. The germline gives CDR1 MDHEN, CDR2 SYDVKM. The V and J ends lost 7 bases and 0 bases, in that order; junction bases with no gene match: 13. The CDR3 loop is CASTPLGLAGPSSYEQYF. The CDR3 DNA follows: TGTGCCAGCACCCCCTTAGGACTAGCGGGACCCAGCTCCTACGAGCAGTACTTC.

V usage is TRBV7-9 and J usage is TRBJ2-3; tentative D call: TRBD1 (5 bases). The CDR3 runs 17 residues. The germline gives CDR1 SEHNR, CDR2 FQNEAQ (reference sequence). V dropped 5 bases and J dropped 3 bases, with 21 bases sitting between them. CDR3 sequence reads: CASSPPGREVGTDTQYF. In DNA form, the CDR3 reads TGTGCCAGCAGCCCGCCGGGCAGGGAAGTGGGGACAGATACGCAGTATTTT.

The chain couples TRBV27 to TRBJ2-7; D is unclear. The CDR3 covers 12 residues. The germline V and J ends were trimmed by 7 bases and 3 bases, with 10 bases remaining between them. Germline lookup yields CDR1 MNHEY and CDR2 SMNVEV (reference sequence). The CDR3 coding sequence is TGTGCCAGCATCAGGCAGCTCTACGAGCAGTACTTC. As protein: CASIRQLYEQYF.